This record covers a single T cell receptor beta chain. Its antigen remains unidentified. This record belongs to a study of blood T cell dynamics during melanoma immunotherapy. Study in general: Patients with metastatic melanoma got pembrolizumab or nivolumab-ipilimumab as first-line care.

Germline-derived CDR1 and CDR2 are SGHRS and YFSETQ. V was trimmed by 4 bases and J by 1 base, leaving 9 bases between them. The CDR3 covers 13 residues. Each bulk PBMC sample had 300 to 400 ng DNA loaded. Sequencing was performed with immunoSEQ multiplex PCR; in TCRdb, only in-frame clones are kept and a portion is missing. Among 7,900 or so clones listed, around nine tenths were seen once. Regarding time point: week 3, after first cycle of checkpoint inhibitor. Disease control meant complete response, partial response or stable disease at 12 weeks. Findings of the study overall: It remained unknown if the driving T cell clones were melanoma-specific.

The chain links TRBV5-1 to TRBJ2-7; possibly TRBD2 for D (5 bases). Sample: blood, taken from a patient treated with checkpoint blockade. The clonotype originates from a human donor with melanoma. CDR3 loop: CASSAGLSYEQYF. The CDR3 DNA sequence: TGCGCCAGCAGCGCAGGACTTTCCTACGAGCAGTACTTC.